What follows are 6 T cell receptor beta chains derived from one specimen sequenced in a study of early T cells in non-severe SARS-CoV-2 infection. TCRdb itself ran the 5' RACE reads through MiXCR, one entry per CDR3 protein. The sample holds 38,000 or so distinct CDR3 sequences; over 3.5% are singletons and the top ten take around 15%. The material sequenced was whole blood. Every receptor here comes from an adult who was a healthcare worker with PCR-confirmed SARS-CoV-2 infection or an uninfected control (not recorded which).

The sample holds many counts of this clonotype. The chain links TRBV12-3 or TRBV12-4 to TRBJ2-3, with no clear D. The V end lost 6 bases, the J end lost 9 bases, and 10 bases lay between the germline ends. The CDR3 loop spans 11 amino acids. The CDR3 protein is CASRITGTQYF. The CDR3 region has the DNA TGTGCCAGCAGGATCACTGGGACGCAGTATTTT.

This clonotype was seen ten or more times. This sequence joins TRBV7-9 and TRBJ2-1; no clear D. Germline V CDR1 and CDR2: SEHNR, FQNEAQ (reference sequence). This CDR3 contains 14 residues. V dropped 4 bases and J dropped 0 bases, with 7 bases sitting between them. CDR3 coding DNA: TGTGCCAGCAGCTCCCGAACCTCCTACAATGAGCAGTTCTTC. Protein product: CASSSRTSYNEQFF.

The genes are TRBV10-3 and TRBJ2-7, with 9 bases identical to TRBD1. The J segment lost 3 bases and the V segment lost 4 bases, leaving 10 bases of the junction unmatched. Per the germline V gene, CDR1 is ENHRY and CDR2 is SYGVKD. This CDR3 contains 16 residues. This chain's CDR3 is CAISAGAGTGSYEQYF. CDR3 DNA: TGTGCCATCAGTGCCGGGGCAGGGACAGGGAGCTACGAGCAGTACTTC.

This clonotype was seen ten or more times. The rearrangement uses TRBV6-6 and TRBJ1-2; D perhaps matches TRBD1 (6 bases). V was shortened by 4 bases and J by 1 base, with 19 bases between the two germline ends. CDR1 is MNHNY and CDR2 is SVGAGI in the germline V gene (reference sequence). The CDR3 is made up of 17 amino acids. For the CDR3, the DNA is TGTGCCAGCAGTTCAGCGTCCGGGACAACTCTTAACTATGGCTACACCTTC. This sequence encodes CASSSASGTTLNYGYTF.

This clonotype was detected many times. The chain couples TRBV20-1 to TRBJ2-1; 10 bases map to TRBD2. From germline, CDR1 is DFQATT and CDR2 SNEGSKA (reference sequence). Germline trimming cut 5 bases from V and 0 bases from J; bases unmatched to any gene: 7. CDR3 length: 16 residues. CDR3 sequence (DNA): TGCAGTGCTGCCGGGACTAGCGTTAGCTCCTACAATGAGCAGTTCTTC. Protein sequence: CSAAGTSVSSYNEQFF.

This clonotype was recorded at least ten times. The chain combines TRBV7-9 with TRBJ1-3; D is uncertain. Germline lookup yields CDR1 SEHNR and CDR2 FQNEAQ (reference sequence). This CDR3 contains 13 residues. V lost 4 bases and J 2 bases, leaving 6 bases between the germline ends. The CDR3 DNA is TGTGCCAGCAGCTCGCCTCCTGGAAACACCATATATTTT. It specifies CASSSPPGNTIYF. Filled out from reference TRBV7-9 and TRBJ1-3, the complete variable domain reads DTGVSQNPRHKITKRGQNVTFRCDPISEHNRLYWYRQTLGQGPEFLTYFQNEAQLEKSRLLSDRFSAERPKGSFSTLEIQRTEQGDSAMYLCASSSPPGNTIYFGEGSWLTVV.